The 32 T cell receptor beta chains below all came from one sample that was sequenced in a study of identical twins. In TCRdb, the 5' RACE reads were re-called with MiXCR into one record per CDR3 protein. Counted here are 540,000 or so distinct CDR3 sequences, 20% to 25% occurring once; the ten biggest clones make up approximately 0.52%. This sample was also put to use in a study of yellow fever vaccine responses in identical twins.

The material sequenced was CD4+ T cells sorted from blood. Receptors were obtained from a woman younger than 30 in good health.

This clonotype was counted only a few times. V usage is TRBV25-1 and J usage is TRBJ2-7; 12 nucleotides line up with TRBD2. V lost 7 bases to trimming and J lost 4 bases; unmatched junction nucleotides: 2. Germline CDR1 and CDR2: MGHDK and SYGVNS. This CDR3 is 13 amino acids long. DNA of the CDR3: TGTGCCAGCACCCTAGCGGGAGGGTACGAGCAGTACTTC. Its translation is CASTLAGGYEQYF.

The rearrangement joins TRBV15 to TRBJ2-7; D is unclear. V was cut by 5 bases and J by 4 bases, with 9 bases left in between. This CDR3 comprises 12 residues. In germline, CDR1 is LNHNV, CDR2 YYDKDF (reference sequence). CDR3 loop: CATSHDRYEQYF. Written as DNA, the CDR3 is TGTGCCACCAGCCATGACCGGTACGAGCAGTACTTC.

This clonotype was seen more than once but under ten times. The V call is TRBV11-2, the J call TRBJ2-3, with D uncertain. The CDR3 covers 13 residues. Between the trimmed V and J ends, which lost 6 bases and 0 bases, there was a span of 7 bases. Germline loops: CDR1 SGHAT, CDR2 FQNNGV. The DNA of the CDR3 is TGTGCCAGCAGGCACCCTAGCACAGATACGCAGTATTTT. Translated, it gives CASRHPSTDTQYF. Full variable domain (outside the CDR3, taken from reference TRBV11-2 and TRBJ2-3): EAGVAQSPRYKIIEKRQSVAFWCNPISGHATLYWYQQILGQGPKLLIQFQNNGVVDDSQLPKDRFSAERLKGVDSTLKIQPAKLEDSAVYLCASRHPSTDTQYFGPGTRLTVL.

This clonotype was detected a few times. The gene calls are TRBV3-1 and TRBJ2-3, with a tentative D call TRBD1 (5 bases). Germline assignment: CDR1 LGHDT and CDR2 YNNKEL (reference sequence). The CDR3 spans 14 residues. Trimming removed 3 bases from V and 1 base from J, with 8 bases in between. The CDR3 sequence: CASSHGARTDTQYF. The CDR3 bases are TGTGCCAGCAGCCATGGGGCCCGCACAGATACGCAGTATTTT.

The chain employs TRBV4-1 and TRBJ2-5; D is unresolved. With 4 bases removed from V and 2 bases from J, the gap between germline ends came to 11 bases. The CDR3 spans 14 residues. From germline, CDR1 is MGHRA and CDR2 YSYEKL. The CDR3 region has the DNA TGCGCCAGCAGCCTAAGGACCGTTCAAGAGACCCAGTACTTC. Protein sequence: CASSLRTVQETQYF.

This chain uses TRBV7-7 with TRBJ2-1; TRBD2 matches at 12 bases. The CDR3 runs to 15 residues. The J segment lost 9 bases and the V segment lost 5 bases, leaving 8 bases of the junction unmatched. The germline V gene encodes CDR1 SSHAT and CDR2 FNYEAQ (reference sequence). Here the CDR3 DNA reads TGTGCCAGCAGCCAGACTAGCGGGGGTCAGGGTGAGCAGTTCTTC. Amino acids: CASSQTSGGQGEQFF.

This clonotype was counted only a few times. The chain employs TRBV5-1 and TRBJ2-1; tentative D call: TRBD2 (5 bases). Trimming took off 7 bases at V and 7 bases at J, with 12 bases between the two ends. This CDR3 comprises 12 residues. Germline V gene lookup returns CDR1 SGHRS and CDR2 YFSETQ. The CDR3 reads CASRPEGNEQFF. The DNA for the CDR3 is TGCGCCAGCCGCCCTGAGGGAAATGAGCAGTTCTTC.

J is TRBJ1-6 and V is TRBV12-3 or TRBV12-4; D uncertain. The length of the CDR3 is 15 residues. Trimming cost V 7 bases and J 3 bases, with 13 bases left between them. CDR3 sequence: CASTPRVLYNSPLHF. CDR3 bases: TGTGCCAGCACCCCGCGGGTGCTCTATAATTCACCCCTCCACTTT.

V gene TRBV2 combines with J gene TRBJ2-1; D remains unclear. Germline loops: CDR1 SNHLY, CDR2 FYNNEI. The CDR3 length is 13 residues. The V end lost 5 bases, the J end lost 8 bases, and 13 bases lay between the germline ends. CDR3 region: CASSRDTTHEQFF. As DNA, the CDR3 is TGTGCCAGCAGTCGAGACACTACCCATGAGCAGTTCTTC.

The chain recombines TRBV18 with TRBJ2-2, with 7 bases identical to TRBD1. From germline, CDR1 is KGHSH and CDR2 LQKENI. V was clipped by 4 bases and J by 4 bases; unmatched bases: 6. The CDR3 is 15 residues long. The CDR3 coding sequence is TGTGCCAGCTCACTCCAAGGACAGGCCACCGGGGAGCTGTTTTTT. Protein product: CASSLQGQATGELFF.

The sample holds one count of this clonotype. The chain links TRBV20-1 to TRBJ2-1; 8 bases match TRBD2. This CDR3 has 16 amino acids. Trimming at V came to 2 bases and at J to 7 bases, leaving 13 bases not matched to a gene. Germline loops: CDR1 DFQATT, CDR2 SNEGSKA (reference sequence). CDR3 nucleotides: TGCAGTGCTAGACGGGCTAGCGGGTCTTCCGAGAATGAGCAGTTCTTC. The encoded protein is CSARRASGSSENEQFF.

The chain uses TRBV5-1 and TRBJ2-1, with 11 bases that match TRBD2. The V and J ends lost 4 bases and 5 bases, in that order; junction bases with no gene match: 5. Germline V gene data show CDR1 as SGHRS and CDR2 as YFSETQ. The CDR3 is 15 amino acids. CDR3 loop: CASSVLAGGDNEQFF. CDR3 bases: TGCGCCAGCAGCGTGCTAGCGGGAGGCGACAATGAGCAGTTCTTC.

The chain combines TRBV3-1 with TRBJ2-7, with TRBD2 matching over 7 bases. Germline CDR1 and CDR2: LGHDT and YNNKEL (reference sequence). There are 15 residues in the CDR3. V was clipped by 9 bases and J by 3 bases; unmatched bases: 14. CDR3 nucleotides: TGTGCCAGGAGGACTGGCGGGAGCCCGCTCTACGAGCAGTACTTC. This sequence encodes CARRTGGSPLYEQYF.

A few counts support this clonotype. The chain links TRBV3-1 to TRBJ1-1; 9 nucleotides align to TRBD1. The V gene's germline CDR1 is LGHDT and CDR2 YNNKEL (reference sequence). CDR3 length: 16 amino acids. V dropped 4 bases and J dropped 2; count of bases not matched to a gene: 8. CDR3: CASSPLPGQGNTEAFF. CDR3 sequence (DNA): TGTGCCAGCAGCCCCCTCCCGGGACAGGGTAACACTGAAGCTTTCTTT.

The rearrangement joins TRBV5-1 to TRBJ2-3; TRBD2 matches 7 bases. The CDR3 contains 15 residues. Per germline, CDR1 SGHRS and CDR2 YFSETQ. J lost 2 bases, V lost 3 bases, and 6 bases had no gene match. The CDR3 reads CASSWGAGPTDTQYF. The CDR3 DNA is TGCGCCAGCAGCTGGGGAGCGGGGCCCACAGATACGCAGTATTTT.

The chain uses TRBV29-1 and TRBJ2-4; D ambiguous. Germline V lookup: CDR1 SQVTM, CDR2 ANQGSEA. The CDR3 totals 14 residues. The V end was cut by 0 bases, the J end by 3 bases, with 9 bases between. This chain's CDR3 is CSVEDQANKNIQYF. The CDR3 nucleotides are TGCAGCGTTGAAGATCAGGCGAACAAAAACATTCAGTACTTC.

The CDR3 DNA follows: TGCAGTGTCCCAGAGTTCCAAGAGACCCAGTACTTC. It yields the protein CSVPEFQETQYF. The chain joins TRBV20-1 to TRBJ2-5; D remains ambiguous. Germline CDR1 reads DFQATT; CDR2 reads SNEGSKA (reference sequence). The CDR3 consists of 12 residues. V was shortened by 7 bases and J by 1 base, with 10 bases between the two germline ends.

This rearrangement joins TRBV5-1 to TRBJ2-5; 10 nucleotides align to TRBD1. Germline CDR1 SGHRS, CDR2 YFSETQ. With 7 bases clipped from V and 6 bases from J, the junction kept 9 bases outside the gene matches. This CDR3 has 14 amino acids. CDR3 region: CASGETGGKQTQYF. The CDR3 nucleotides read TGCGCCAGCGGGGAGACAGGGGGCAAACAGACCCAGTACTTC.

This clonotype has more than one count but fewer than ten. The rearrangement uses TRBV6-4 and TRBJ2-1; 10 bases are a match to TRBD2. V gave up 5 bases and J gave up 3 bases; unmatched junction bases: 7. The CDR3 is 16 amino acids. Per the germline V gene, CDR1 is MRHNA and CDR2 is SNTAGT. The CDR3: CASSSLAGGNYNEQFF. In nucleotides, the CDR3 is TGTGCCAGCAGTTCCTTAGCGGGAGGCAACTACAATGAGCAGTTCTTC.

The V and J genes are TRBV12-3 or TRBV12-4 and TRBJ1-5; no clear D. Trimming stripped 2 bases from V and 6 bases from J, with 8 bases between. CDR3 length: 13 amino acids. CDR3 in amino acids: CASSLLLFQPQHF. Here the CDR3 DNA reads TGTGCCAGCAGTTTATTGCTATTTCAGCCCCAGCATTTT.

This clonotype has only a few counts. The rearrangement uses TRBV28 and TRBJ2-1, with TRBD2 as a possible D gene (6 bases). The germline V and J ends were trimmed by 7 bases and 8 bases, with 18 bases remaining between them. The CDR3 spans 14 residues. Germline V CDR1 and CDR2: MDHEN, SYDVKM. CDR3 amino acids: CASIGGNPRDEQFF. In nucleotides, the CDR3 is TGTGCCAGCATAGGCGGGAACCCCAGGGATGAGCAGTTCTTC.

The chain uses TRBV11-2 and TRBJ2-5; possibly TRBD2 for D (6 bases). The germline gives CDR1 SGHAT, CDR2 FQNNGV. This CDR3 has 16 amino acids. With 2 bases removed from V and 5 bases from J, the gap between germline ends came to 18 bases. The CDR3 DNA reads TGTGCCAGCAGCTTACCCCCCTTGGGGGGTGGGGAGACCCAGTACTTC. It specifies CASSLPPLGGGETQYF.

The rearrangement joins TRBV15 to TRBJ1-6, with D uncertain. This CDR3 is 14 amino acids long. The V gene's germline CDR1 is LNHNV and CDR2 YYDKDF (reference sequence). V lost 3 bases and J lost 8, with 11 bases in between. CDR3 in amino acids: CATSRTLSDSPLHF. CDR3 in DNA: TGTGCCACCAGCAGGACCCTTTCTGATTCACCCCTCCACTTT.

This clonotype was observed at least ten times. The chain carries TRBV5-1 and TRBJ2-3; perhaps TRBD1 as D (5 bases). Trimming removed 4 bases from V and 2 bases from J, with 11 bases in between. The CDR3 spans 14 residues. Germline assignment: CDR1 SGHRS and CDR2 YFSETQ. The CDR3 region has the DNA TGCGCCAGCAGCCCCCAGGACATCACAGATACGCAGTATTTT. It specifies CASSPQDITDTQYF.

This clonotype was counted only a few times. The J gene is TRBJ2-6, the V gene TRBV5-1; D call uncertain. The germline V and J ends were trimmed by 2 bases and 3 bases, with 9 bases remaining between them. The CDR3 is 15 amino acids. CDR1 and CDR2 from the germline V gene are SGHRS and YFSETQ. The CDR3 nucleotides read TGCGCCAGCAGCTTACAAGTCGGTGGGGCCAACGTCCTGACTTTC. Translating it yields CASSLQVGGANVLTF. The variable domain in full, with the rest retrieved from reference TRBV5-1 and TRBJ2-6, is KAGVTQTPRYLIKTRGQQVTLSCSPISGHRSVSWYQQTPGQGLQFLFEYFSETQRNKGNFPGRFSGRQFSNSRSEMNVSTLELGDSALYLCASSLQVGGANVLTFGAGSRLTVL.

The chain joins TRBV7-2 to TRBJ1-6, with D perhaps matching TRBD1 (5 bases). Germline assignment: CDR1 SGHTA and CDR2 FQGNSA. CDR3 size: 15 residues. Trimming stripped 2 bases from V and 5 bases from J, with 10 bases between. The CDR3 coding sequence is TGTGCCAGCAGCTTATGGGGCCACGATAATTCACCCCTCCACTTT. It yields the protein CASSLWGHDNSPLHF.

This clonotype was recorded only once. The rearrangement joins TRBV5-1 to TRBJ2-2, with TRBD1 as a possible D gene (5 bases). The CDR3 covers 15 residues. Trimming pared 3 bases from V and 0 bases from J, leaving 9 bases between. The germline gives CDR1 SGHRS, CDR2 YFSETQ. The CDR3: CASSSRTTNTGELFF. CDR3 in DNA: TGCGCCAGCAGCTCCCGGACAACGAACACCGGGGAGCTGTTTTTT.

V is TRBV19 and J is TRBJ2-7; 9 bases map to TRBD2. This CDR3 contains 13 residues. Germline CDR1 is LNHDA and CDR2 is SQIVND (reference sequence). V was clipped by 10 bases and J by 0 bases; unmatched bases: 4. CDR3 bases: TGTGCCACTCGACTAGCGGACTCCTACGAGCAGTACTTC. The encoded protein is CATRLADSYEQYF.

The sample holds a few counts of this clonotype. This chain connects TRBV10-2 to TRBJ2-5; D is ambiguous. Trimming pared 0 bases from V and 5 bases from J, leaving 4 bases between. Germline V CDR1 and CDR2: WSHSY, SAAADI. This CDR3 contains 12 residues. The CDR3 here is CASSESVETQYF. In DNA, the CDR3 is TGCGCCAGCAGTGAGTCTGTGGAGACCCAGTACTTC.

The table lists this clonotype with many counts. J is TRBJ2-2 and V is TRBV5-5; 8 bases line up with TRBD1. This CDR3 is 15 amino acids long. The V segment lost 1 base and the J segment 5 bases; nucleotides outside the gene matches: 4. CDR1 is SGHKS and CDR2 is YYEKEE in the germline V gene (reference sequence). The CDR3 loop reads CASSLQGADTGELFF. Written as DNA, the CDR3 is TGTGCCAGCAGCTTGCAGGGGGCAGATACCGGGGAGCTGTTTTTT. Using reference TRBV5-5 and TRBJ2-2 for the parts outside the CDR3, the full variable domain is DAGVTQSPTHLIKTRGQQVTLRCSPISGHKSVSWYQQVLGQGPQFIFQYYEKEERGRGNFPDRFSARQFPNYSSELNVNALLLGDSALYLCASSLQGADTGELFFGEGSRLTVL.

The sample holds a few counts of this clonotype. This chain uses TRBV5-6 with TRBJ2-5; D unclear. The CDR3 covers 14 residues. Per germline, CDR1 SGHDT and CDR2 YYEEEE. Between the trimmed V and J ends, which lost 3 bases and 2 bases, there was a span of 11 bases. CDR3 sequence reads: CASSSFGVQETQYF. DNA for the CDR3: TGTGCCAGCAGCTCCTTTGGGGTGCAAGAGACCCAGTACTTC.

The V call is TRBV9, the J call TRBJ2-2; possibly TRBD1 or TRBD2 for D (7 bases each). The V end was cut by 5 bases, the J end by 5 bases, with 19 bases between. Germline CDR1 reads SGDLS; CDR2 reads YYNGEE. The CDR3 is 16 residues long. The CDR3 protein is CASSWGEGAGTGELFF. DNA for the CDR3: TGTGCCAGCAGTTGGGGGGAGGGGGCAGGGACCGGGGAGCTGTTTTTT.